This TCR beta chain originates from a study of graft-versus-host responses after intestinal transplantation. Turning to the study itself: Transplant recipients had multivisceral, liver-intestinal, or isolated intestinal grafts. Anti-thymocyte globulin induction, then tacrolimus and steroids for two to four years, went to all recipients.

On this clone: Its antigen is unidentified.

Method: immunoSEQ multiplex PCR; TCRdb's copy keeps in-frame clones and lacks some. The sample shows 95,000 to 130,000 clones, 90% of them seen only once. This CDR3 region has 16 residues. Germline V gene lookup returns CDR1 SGHDT and CDR2 YYEEEE. The V and J ends lost 4 bases and 3 bases, in that order; junction bases with no gene match: 11. The TCR comes from a human donor who received an intestinal transplant. The specimen comprised unstimulated CD4+ T cells sorted from spleen or lymph node cells, sampled before intestinal transplant. This chain joins TRBV5-6 and TRBJ1-1, with TRBD1 identical over 8 bases. The CDR3 loop reads CASSPFTDRGDTEAFF. Here the CDR3 DNA reads TGTGCCAGCAGCCCGTTTACCGACAGGGGAGACACTGAAGCTTTCTTT.